The sequence of this T cell receptor (beta chain) was determined in a study of cytomegalovirus exposure and HLA in healthy donors. As for the study in general: The study placed 70% to 90% of its approximately 380 genotyped donors in the Caucasian-associated ancestry cluster.

Findings of the study overall: CMV serostatus alone was available as immune exposure information.

A note on this clone: What it binds is not known.

Each donor was nominally healthy when sampled (though unrecorded immune exposures were likely). Primers included in the PCR were 60 Vbeta and 13 Jbeta primers. The protocol was immunoSEQ multiplex PCR, while the TCRdb copy is restricted to in-frame clones and leaves out a portion. In the table there are about 160,000 clones, 75% to 90% of which are singletons. Per the germline V gene, CDR1 is LNHNV and CDR2 is YYDKDF (reference sequence). Trimming removed 3 bases from V and 6 bases from J; junction bases left unmatched: 4. The CDR3 has 14 amino acids. This sequence originates from a human donor in good health. The V and J genes are TRBV15 and TRBJ2-1, with 8 bases aligning to TRBD2. The sequenced sample consisted of PBMCs. CDR3: CATSRRGDLNEQFF. The CDR3, as DNA: TGTGCCACCAGCAGGCGGGGGGACCTCAATGAGCAGTTCTTC.